A selection of T cell receptor beta chains follows, all from one sample in a study of blood T cell repertoires in COVID-19. Sequenced by immunoSEQ multiplex PCR; TCRdb stores in-frame clones only, minus some. The sample contains some 150,000 clones, about 73% of which appear only once. Specimen: peripheral blood. The origin of the receptors is a man at least 80 years old with acute or convalescent COVID-19. Each CDR3 is given with its conserved first and last residue. A D gene is named only where the DNA matches it firmly. The size of a clone is reported for some rows only, either as once, few or many, or as a class for expanded clones.

j_call v_call clone_size d_call cdr3_aa cdr3_nt
TRBJ2-3 TRBV5-1 NA NA CASSSGWGTDTQYF TGCGCCAGCAGCTCAGGCTGGGGCACAGATACGCAGTATTTT
TRBJ2-1 TRBV3-1/TRBV3-2 NA NA CASSQSGITYNEQFF TGTGCCAGCAGCCAATCCGGGATTACCTACAATGAGCAGTTCTTC
TRBJ1-2 TRBV2 NA TRBD1 CASPTGTGFAYGYTF TGTGCCAGCCCTACCGGGACAGGCTTCGCCTATGGCTACACCTTC
TRBJ2-1 TRBV15 NA TRBD2 CATSRGLAGRSNEQFF TGTGCCACCAGCAGGGGACTAGCTGGCCGGTCCAATGAGCAGTTCTTC
TRBJ1-4 TRBV7-3 NA NA CASSRGGTNEKLFF TGTGCCAGCAGCCGGGGGGGAACTAATGAAAAACTGTTTTTT
TRBJ2-7 TRBV7-9 NA NA CASSYAGRYEQYF TGTGCCAGCAGCTACGCAGGGCGTTACGAGCAGTACTTC
TRBJ2-1 TRBV7-2 NA NA CASSLAGARYNEQFF TGTGCCAGCAGCTTAGCGGGGGCGCGATACAATGAGCAGTTCTTC
TRBJ1-4 TRBV7-9 NA TRBD1 CASSDNRGGIATNEKLFF TGTGCCAGCAGCGACAACAGGGGCGGAATCGCAACTAATGAAAAACTGTTTTTT
TRBJ2-5 TRBV7-9 NA TRBD2 CASSPRLAGYQETQYF TGTGCCAGCAGCCCCCGACTAGCGGGGTACCAAGAGACCCAGTACTTC
TRBJ1-5 TRBV11-2 NA NA CASSPAPGGNQPQHF TGTGCCAGCAGCCCGGCACCGGGGGGCAATCAGCCCCAGCATTTT
TRBJ2-5 TRBV5-1 few TRBD1 CASSVVGQGEETQYF TGCGCCAGCAGCGTGGTGGGACAGGGAGAAGAGACCCAGTACTTC
TRBJ2-3 TRBV2 NA NA CASRYPQSGGGGTDTQYF TGTGCCAGCAGGTATCCCCAATCAGGGGGAGGTGGCACAGATACGCAGTATTTT